This T cell receptor beta chain was identified in a study of type 1 and type 2 diabetes patients (dated by TCRdb to between 2015 and 2016). Regarding the complete study: Recruited in China, the cohort was made up of 10 or so type 1 diabetes patients, a few type 2 diabetes patients and six nondiabetic controls. The study used high-throughput sequencing to profile TCRbeta repertoires and compare individuals with type 1 diabetes, type 2 diabetes and no diabetes. Across the study, CD4+ and CD8+ T cells were positively selected from PBMCs using CD4 or CD8 MicroBeads on MACS columns. The TCRbeta libraries underwent paired-end sequencing on Illumina HiSeq 2000 or MiSeq instruments. When approximately 22-cycle amplification was compared with approximately 25-cycle amplification, V gene usage looked similar, suggesting that primer efficiencies were similar and PCR bias was random. For the type 1 diabetes patients, the type 2 diabetes patients acted as a disease comparison group. A total of fewer than 25,000,000 paired-end reads was generated across the whole study.

All diabetic patients met standard classification criteria for type 1 or type 2 diabetes, with glucose and C-peptide assessed by WHO-recommended methods. Donors with other autoimmune diseases or infections within the previous four weeks were excluded. From each participant, approximately 10 milliliters of peripheral blood were collected. LymphoPrep density separation was used to isolate PBMCs. TCRdb lists the instrument as Illumina MiSeq. Genomic DNA from sorted T cell subsets served as template for TCRbeta CDR3 amplification. Multiplex PCR with 30 forward and 13 reverse primers amplified the TCRbeta CDR3 region. PCR products were purified with AMPure XP beads, after which indices and adaptors were added in a second approximately 26-cycle PCR. Libraries were gel-purified using the QIAquick Gel Extraction Kit before sequencing. On the authors' methods: FLASH was used to merge the paired-end reads, and IgBLAST was used to align the reads to IMGT V, D and J germline references. After reads whose alignment identity to germline references fell below 70% were discarded, around 11,000,000 reads remained study-wide. CDR3 boundaries, reading frame and productivity were assigned according to IMGT definitions. A highly-expanded clone was defined as any clone making up 1% or more of reads, and normalized Shannon entropy served as the measure of diversity. Group differences in Shannon entropy were tested with unpaired two-tailed t-tests. TCRdb passed the public sequencing reads through fastp at Q25 and MiXCR, retaining productive beta sequences. A single entry per CDR3 protein holds the most common genes and DNA from its merged rows. The authors' filters were not applied to this entry. The sample data list 250,000 to 300,000 distinct CDR3 sequences, and approximately 50% of these were observed just once. The ten largest clones capture roughly 13% of the sample.

About this clonotype itself: No cognate antigen has been identified for it. Base-call qualities are not available, and no considerably larger clone is one nucleotide away.

Compared with germline, V lacks 3 bases and J lacks 5 bases; bases without a gene match: 9. From the cysteine up to the phenylalanine, the CDR3 has a length of 15 residues. CDR3 DNA only is kept here, 45 bases in frame from base 1. The germline V gene specifies SGHDN as CDR1 and FVKESK as CDR2. Overall results and qualifications from the work: In both CD4+ and CD8+ T cells, type 2 diabetes repertoires were highly diverse and significantly more diverse than type 1 diabetes repertoires. Highly correlated V and J gene usage patterns were observed for type 2 diabetes and control samples, with an average of around 0.97 between samples. Study groups were not matched for age and gender, which possibly biased interpretation. Few highly-expanded CD4+ clones, median one, were found in type 2 diabetes patients, accounting for a median approximately 4% of reads. Only a limited number of T2D and control samples were sequenced, so some T1D-only HECs might also appear in more T2D or control samples.

Material for sequencing was peripheral blood mononuclear cells (PBMCs). The receptor was isolated from a man between 18 and 35 years old with type 2 diabetes. The V gene is TRBV14 and the J gene is TRBJ2-5; TRBD1 lines up with 7 middle nucleotides. At the DNA level, the sequence is TGTGCCAGCAGCCACCAATGGACAGGTTTCGAGACCCAGTACTTC. Its translation is CASSHQWTGFETQYF.